The next 5 T cell receptor beta chains were all read from a single sample in a study of cytomegalovirus exposure and HLA in healthy donors. The PCR employed 60 Vbeta primers together with 13 Jbeta primers. Assay: immunoSEQ multiplex PCR; the TCRdb copy retains only in-frame clones and omits some. The sample has 230,000 or so clones; 85% to 95% are singletons. The sample taken for sequencing was PBMCs. These receptor sequences come from a girl aged 2 to 9 in good health and CMV-seronegative.

V usage is TRBV7-9 and J usage is TRBJ1-5; D call uncertain. Trimming took off 5 bases at V and 4 bases at J, with 12 bases between the two ends. The CDR3 runs to 14 residues. Germline V gene data show CDR1 as SEHNR and CDR2 as FQNEAQ (reference sequence). CDR3 amino acids: CASSPAGSNQPQHF. The DNA for the CDR3 is TGTGCCAGCAGCCCGGCGGGGTCAAATCAGCCCCAGCATTTT.

This chain uses TRBV6-1 with TRBJ1-5; D is possibly TRBD1 (6 bases). This CDR3 comprises 12 residues. Germline V gene sequence: CDR1 MNHNS, CDR2 SASEGT. With 6 bases removed from V and 12 bases from J, the gap between germline ends came to 15 bases. The CDR3 region is CASSLGGSLQHF. CDR3 bases: TGTGCCAGCAGCCTAGGGGGTTCCCTCCAGCATTTT.

The gene calls are TRBV5-4 and TRBJ2-7, with 7 bases lining up with TRBD2. The CDR3 is 13 amino acids. V lost 3 bases to trimming and J lost 3 bases; unmatched junction nucleotides: 3. CDR1 SGHNT and CDR2 YYREEE come from the germline V gene (reference sequence). CDR3 nucleotide sequence: TGTGCCAGCAGCTGGGGGGGGGTCTACGAGCAGTACTTC. Translation: CASSWGGVYEQYF.

The chain carries TRBV4-2 and TRBJ2-1; TRBD1 might be the D (5 bases). Per germline, CDR1 LGHNA and CDR2 YNFKEQ. Trimming took off 4 bases at V and 7 bases at J, with 14 bases between the two ends. CDR3 length: 14 amino acids. The CDR3 sequence: CASSPYTGMNEQFF. CDR3 sequence (DNA): TGTGCCAGCAGCCCCTACACAGGTATGAATGAGCAGTTCTTC.

This clone turned up a few times. This chain uses TRBV7-9 with TRBJ2-2, with 7 bases that match TRBD2. The CDR3 contains 16 residues. Germline assignment: CDR1 SEHNR and CDR2 FQNEAQ (reference sequence). The V gene end was trimmed by 2 bases and the J gene end by 2 bases; junction bases not matched to a gene: 5. CDR3 amino acids: CASSLRLAVNTGELFF. The DNA for the CDR3 is TGTGCCAGCAGCTTAAGGCTAGCGGTAAACACCGGGGAGCTGTTTTTT.